This T cell receptor beta chain was sequenced in a study of T cell repertoires in cytomegalovirus infection. About the study: Recently identified HLA-C-restricted CMV epitopes were used, and well-studied HLA-B-restricted CMV epitopes were used as well.

Germline V gene lookup returns CDR1 SGHVS and CDR2 FNYEAQ. V was clipped by 1 base and J by 8 bases, with 14 bases between them. This CDR3 is 15 amino acids long. TCRdb re-analysed the reads in MiXCR, keeping a single row per CDR3 protein. Here the sample spans around 540,000 distinct CDR3 sequences, 33% being singletons. About this clonotype: Antigen specificity is unknown.

The receptor's source is a human donor in good health (CMV status not recorded). Some clones in this sample may be carry-over from other donors' samples. The gene calls are TRBV7-6 and TRBJ1-4, with a weak D call TRBD1 (5 bases). The sequencing used cultured PBMCs, collected from culture after CMV antigen stimulation. In nucleotides, the CDR3 is TGTGCCAGCAGCTTAGTTGTGGGGCCGGAAGAAAAACTGTTTTTT. Its protein is CASSLVVGPEEKLFF.